These T cell receptor beta chains were read from a single sample in a study of T cells in localized non-small cell lung cancer. Generated by immunoSEQ multiplex PCR, the TCRdb table keeps only in-frame clones and is missing some. The sample carries more than 100,000 clones, around 92% recorded once. The sample consisted of peripheral blood, taken before any cancer treatment. These receptors were collected from a female donor older than 55 with stage I lung adenocarcinoma. CDR3s include the opening cysteine and the closing phenylalanine or tryptophan. A D gene is named only where the DNA matches it firmly. Clone size is not always given. Where it is, it says once, few, many or a class for expanded clones.

abundance	d_gene	v_gene	j_gene	CDR3nt	CDR3aa
NA	NA	TRBV2	TRBJ1-5	TGTGCCAGCAGTCCCCGGAATCAGCCCCAGCATTTT	CASSPRNQPQHF
NA	TRBD1	TRBV14	TRBJ2-2	TGTGCCAGCAGCCGGGACAGGGGAAGGACCGGGGAGCTGTTTTTT	CASSRDRGRTGELFF
NA	NA	TRBV28	TRBJ2-1	TGTGCCAGCAGTTTCGAGGGTAATGAGCAGTTCTTC	CASSFEGNEQFF
NA	NA	TRBV28	TRBJ1-5	TGTGCCAGCAGAAAAACCAATCAGCCCCAGCATTTT	CASRKTNQPQHF
NA	TRBD1	TRBV19	TRBJ2-2	TGTGCCAGCCTCTTTGGGACAGGGGTAACCGGGGAGCTGTTTTTT	CASLFGTGVTGELFF
once	NA	TRBV7-3	TRBJ2-5	TGTGCCAGCAGCCCCCAGGGAGGAGAGACCCAGTACTTC	CASSPQGGETQYF
NA	TRBD1	TRBV9	TRBJ2-5	TGTGCCAGCAGCCCAGGGACAGGGGTAGAGACCCAGTACTTC	CASSPGTGVETQYF
NA	NA	TRBV11-3	TRBJ2-3	TGTGCCAGCAGCTTAGTCGGATCACGCACAGATACGCAGTATTTT	CASSLVGSRTDTQYF
NA	TRBD2	TRBV7-6	TRBJ2-1	TGTGCCAGCAGCTTCGCCATCCTAGCGGGAGTAGGTTTTGCGAATGAGCAGTTCTTC	CASSFAILAGVGFANEQFF
NA	NA	TRBV6-6	TRBJ2-3	TGTGCCAGCAGGTCTTCCGGTGACAGCACAGATACGCAGTATTTT	CASRSSGDSTDTQYF
NA	NA	TRBV4-1	TRBJ1-2	TGCGCCAGCAGCCAAGATCATGTCTACAGGGCGGATGGCTACACCTTC	CASSQDHVYRADGYTF
NA	TRBD1	TRBV25-1	TRBJ2-7	TGTGCCAGCAGCCAGCTTAAGGGGGCAGAGCAGTACTTC	CASSQLKGAEQYF
NA	NA	TRBV5-4	TRBJ2-7	TGTGCCAGCAGCTCCGGGACTCGCCACGAGCAGTACTTC	CASSSGTRHEQYF
NA	NA	TRBV2	TRBJ2-5	TGTGCCAGCAGTGCCCGGACCGTACGGTCAGAGACCCAGTACTTC	CASSARTVRSETQYF
NA	TRBD2	TRBV7-9	TRBJ2-3	TGTGCCAGCAGCTTGGGTAGCGGGATTAGCACAGATACGCAGTATTTT	CASSLGSGISTDTQYF
NA	TRBD1	TRBV5-6	TRBJ2-7	TGTGCCAGCAGCCCGTGGGACAGGGTTTCCGAGCAGTACTTC	CASSPWDRVSEQYF
once	NA	TRBV5-1	TRBJ2-6	TGCGCCAGCAAGGCCACCGTGGGGGCCAACGTCCTGACTTTC	CASKATVGANVLTF
NA	NA	TRBV6-4	TRBJ2-3	TGTGCCAGCAGTGACCGGGACGGCACAGATACGCAGTATTTT	CASSDRDGTDTQYF
NA	NA	TRBV7-6	TRBJ2-1	TGTGCCAGCAGCTCGGGGGACGTCCCTTGGCTTGGTGAGCAGTTCTTC	CASSSGDVPWLGEQFF
NA	TRBD1	TRBV6-6	TRBJ1-5	TGTGCCAGCCGTAACCCCCCGGACAGGGGTGATCAGCCCCAGCATTTT	CASRNPPDRGDQPQHF
once	TRBD2	TRBV14	TRBJ2-7	TGTGCCAGCAGCCAAGAAACTAGCGGGAGGGCCTATCGTTCCTACGAGCAGTACTTC	CASSQETSGRAYRSYEQYF
NA	TRBD1	TRBV15	TRBJ1-4	TGTGCCACCAGCAGGGGAACAGGGGGAACTGAAAAACTGTTTTTT	CATSRGTGGTEKLFF
NA	TRBD2	TRBV28	TRBJ2-7	TGTGCCAGCCCCCCTGCGGGCGGGGGGGCCGCCGAGCAGTACTTC	CASPPAGGGAAEQYF
NA	NA	TRBV6-1	TRBJ2-7	TGTGCCAGCAGTGCGCACTACTCCTACGAGCAGTACTTC	CASSAHYSYEQYF
NA	TRBD1	TRBV18	TRBJ1-1	TGTGCCAGCTCACAACTAAACAGGGCAGGGGGGCTGAACACTGAAGCTTTCTTT	CASSQLNRAGGLNTEAFF
NA	NA	TRBV6-5	TRBJ1-1	TGTGCCAGCAGGGCCCACTTGAACACTGAAGCTTTCTTT	CASRAHLNTEAFF
NA	TRBD2	TRBV11-2	TRBJ2-7	TGTGCCAGCACCCTCCTAGCGGGAGCCCCTGGCGAGCAGTACTTC	CASTLLAGAPGEQYF